The 24 T cell receptor beta chains presented below share a single source sample, sequenced in a study of T cell clonotyping in hematopoietic cell transplantation. Here immunoSEQ multiplex PCR was the method, and the copy in TCRdb shows in-frame clones only, minus some. The repertoire holds 5,500 to 7,000 clones, with around 80% as singletons. The sequences come from peripheral blood mononuclear cells, collected 180 days after allogeneic stem cell transplant. These TCRs come from a male patient aged 70 to 80 who had an allogeneic stem cell transplant from an unrelated donor, so T cells may come from the graft donor. Some clones in this sample may be carry-over from other donors' samples.

The V call is TRBV5-1, the J call TRBJ1-1; D uncertain. The CDR3 sequence is 15 residues long. Trimming stripped 0 bases from V and 0 bases from J, with 9 bases between. Looked up from germline, CDR1 is SGHRS and CDR2 is YFSETQ. The CDR3: CASSLAPGMNTEAFF. The CDR3 DNA reads as TGCGCCAGCAGCTTGGCCCCGGGGATGAACACTGAAGCTTTCTTT.

The chain couples TRBV28 to TRBJ2-7; TRBD2 aligns across 7 bases. The CDR3 spans 15 residues. Germline CDR1 MDHEN, CDR2 SYDVKM. V was pared by 2 bases and J by 5 bases, with 9 bases of the junction left unmatched. The CDR3 DNA is TGTGCCAGCAGTTTACCATCTCCCGGGAGGAACGAGCAGTACTTC. Translating gives CASSLPSPGRNEQYF.

This clone was observed a single time. The chain uses TRBV5-6 and TRBJ1-5, with a tentative D call TRBD1 (5 bases). CDR1 is SGHDT and CDR2 is YYEEEE in the germline V gene. The CDR3 covers 13 residues. The V gene lost 2 bases and the J gene lost 5 bases, with 8 bases spanning the gap. The CDR3 loop reads CASSFGGDQPQHF. The CDR3, as DNA: TGTGCCAGCAGCTTCGGAGGGGATCAGCCCCAGCATTTT.

J is TRBJ2-7 and V is TRBV5-1; the match to TRBD1 covers 7 bases. The CDR3 consists of 15 residues. Germline V gene lookup returns CDR1 SGHRS and CDR2 YFSETQ. Unmatched junction bases numbered 9, after V lost 0 bases and J lost 6 bases. The CDR3 nucleotides are TGCGCCAGCAGCTTGGCCGACAGGGTTGGTAGCGAGCAGTACTTC. Amino acid sequence: CASSLADRVGSEQYF. The full variable domain, rest sourced from reference TRBV5-1 and TRBJ2-7, is KAGVTQTPRYLIKTRGQQVTLSCSPISGHRSVSWYQQTPGQGLQFLFEYFSETQRNKGNFPGRFSGRQFSNSRSEMNVSTLELGDSALYLCASSLADRVGSEQYFGPGTRLTVT.

The J gene is TRBJ1-2, the V gene TRBV7-9; 8 bases map to TRBD1. The CDR3 has 15 residues. V was pared by 0 bases and J by 7 bases, with 7 bases of the junction left unmatched. CDR1 and CDR2 from the germline V gene are SEHNR and FQNEAQ (reference sequence). CDR3: CASSLAGRRGLGYTF. Written as DNA, the CDR3 is TGTGCCAGCAGCTTAGCAGGGCGCAGGGGGCTTGGCTACACCTTC.

The chain links TRBV15 to TRBJ2-4; 7 positions agree with TRBD1. This CDR3 has 14 residues. Losses at the gene ends were 1 base for V and 10 bases for J; bases not matched to a gene: 7. Germline V CDR1 and CDR2: LNHNV, YYDKDF (reference sequence). DNA for the CDR3: TGTGCCACCAGCAGAGGGGGACAGTCCGGAATTCAGTACTTC. This translates into CATSRGGQSGIQYF.

This chain connects TRBV5-6 to TRBJ1-2, with D possibly matching TRBD1 (6 bases). This CDR3 comprises 13 residues. Germline V gene data show CDR1 as SGHDT and CDR2 as YYEEEE. Trimming shortened V by 3 bases and J by 6 bases, and 12 bases separated the two germline ends. CDR3 sequence: CASSSQGDHGYTF. The CDR3, as DNA: TGTGCCAGCAGCTCACAGGGAGATCATGGCTACACCTTC.

The V call is TRBV5-1, the J call TRBJ2-3; D is undetermined. Per germline, CDR1 SGHRS and CDR2 YFSETQ. Trimming stripped 8 bases from V and 4 bases from J, with 8 bases between. The CDR3 spans 11 residues. The CDR3 is CASSQADTQYF. The CDR3 DNA reads as TGCGCCAGTAGCCAGGCAGATACGCAGTATTTT.

V usage is TRBV6-1 and J usage is TRBJ1-5; D not certain. Germline loops: CDR1 MNHNS, CDR2 SASEGT. V was pared by 5 bases and J by 5 bases, with 7 bases between. The CDR3 runs to 12 residues. This CDR3 is CASSRGDQPQHF. Written as DNA, the CDR3 is TGTGCCAGCAGTCGGGGAGATCAGCCCCAGCATTTT.

This clone is large in the sample. This chain connects TRBV28 to TRBJ2-7; D remains unclear. The CDR3 runs 12 residues. The germline V gene has CDR1 MDHEN and CDR2 SYDVKM. Trimming stripped 3 bases from V and 3 bases from J, with 6 bases between. The DNA for the CDR3 is TGTGCCAGCAGTTTTAAGGTCTACGAGCAGTACTTC. Translating it yields CASSFKVYEQYF.

V usage is TRBV30 and J usage is TRBJ2-2; D is unresolved. This CDR3 comprises 14 residues. V was trimmed by 0 bases and J by 5 bases, leaving 10 bases between them. CDR1 and CDR2 (germline): GTSNPN, SVGIG (reference sequence). CDR3 bases: TGTGCCTGGAGTGTAGGACGGTTGACCGGGGAGCTGTTTTTT. It translates to CAWSVGRLTGELFF.

The chain joins TRBV7-2 to TRBJ1-2, with 7 bases aligning to TRBD1. The ends lost 4 bases at V and 8 bases at J; junction bases unmatched: 4. Germline assignment: CDR1 SGHTA and CDR2 FQGNSA. The CDR3 extends over 12 amino acids. The DNA of the CDR3 is TGTGCCAGCAGCTCCAGGGGGTACGGCTACACCTTC. This gives the protein CASSSRGYGYTF.

The chain joins TRBV13 to TRBJ2-7, with D perhaps given as TRBD1 or TRBD2 (6 bases each). V was trimmed by 5 bases and J by 2 bases, leaving 16 bases between them. The CDR3 covers 15 residues. The germline V gene encodes CDR1 PRHDT and CDR2 FYEKMQ (reference sequence). The CDR3 DNA reads TGTGCCAGCAGCCCGGGGGCGGGGTCGGCCTACGAGCAGTACTTC. Translation gives CASSPGAGSAYEQYF.

This clone was picked up a small number of times. The chain links TRBV2 to TRBJ1-5; no clear D. The V gene's germline CDR1 is SNHLY and CDR2 FYNNEI. The V and J ends lost 4 bases and 4 bases respectively, with 5 bases between them. The CDR3 sequence is 12 residues long. The CDR3: CASSGVNQPQHF. DNA for the CDR3: TGTGCCAGCAGTGGAGTTAATCAGCCCCAGCATTTT.

The chain joins TRBV28 to TRBJ1-5; maybe TRBD1 (6 bases). The CDR3 sequence is 14 residues long. V lost 5 bases to trimming and J lost 10 bases, with 18 bases between them. Germline CDR1 MDHEN, CDR2 SYDVKM. CDR3 protein: CASSRDTNNGPQHF. CDR3 sequence (DNA): TGTGCCAGCAGTCGGGACACCAACAACGGCCCCCAGCATTTT.

The chain has TRBV5-4 and TRBJ1-2, with unresolved D. The V gene lost 2 bases and the J gene lost 4 bases, with 12 bases spanning the gap. Germline V gene lookup returns CDR1 SGHNT and CDR2 YYREEE (reference sequence). CDR3 size: 14 residues. The CDR3 DNA follows: TGTGCCAGCAGCTTACTCCAGCGGAGCTATGGCTACACCTTC. Translation gives CASSLLQRSYGYTF.

This clone was seen only a few times. The chain recombines TRBV7-9 with TRBJ1-1, with D unresolved. Trimming removed 5 bases at V and 1 base at J, with 14 bases between. This CDR3 region has 15 residues. Germline lookup yields CDR1 SEHNR and CDR2 FQNEAQ (reference sequence). CDR3 DNA sequence: TGTGCCAGCAGCCCTAGATTACAAGGGAACACTGAAGCTTTCTTT. Translation gives CASSPRLQGNTEAFF.

By sample fraction, this clone is medium-sized. The genes are TRBV2 and TRBJ2-7, with no clear D. The CDR3 has 12 amino acids. Germline CDR1 SNHLY, CDR2 FYNNEI. Trimming removed 7 bases from V and 4 bases from J, with 11 bases in between. The CDR3 is CASTIMQYEQYF. The CDR3 region has the DNA TGTGCCAGCACGATAATGCAGTACGAGCAGTACTTC. Using reference TRBV2 and TRBJ2-7 for the parts outside the CDR3, the full variable domain is EPEVTQTPSHQVTQMGQEVILRCVPISNHLYFYWYRQILGQKVEFLVSFYNNEISEKSEIFDDQFSVERPDGSNFTLKIRSTKLEDSAMYFCASTIMQYEQYFGPGTRLTVT.

The chain has TRBV12-5 and TRBJ2-5; tentatively, D is TRBD1 or TRBD2 (7 bases each). Germline CDR1 and CDR2: LGHNT and FRNRAP. V lost 5 bases, J lost 5 bases, and 12 bases lay in between. The CDR3 totals 13 residues. As DNA, the CDR3 is TGTGCTAGTGGTCCGCAGGGGGGGGAGACCCAGTACTTC. It codes for CASGPQGGETQYF.

The chain uses TRBV28 and TRBJ2-1; 14 positions match TRBD2. Germline CDR1 is MDHEN and CDR2 is SYDVKM. J gave up 15 bases and V 5 bases, and 15 bases lay outside the gene matches. CDR3 length equals 16 residues. CDR3: CASSMTSGRALSSAFF. CDR3 bases: TGTGCCAGCAGTATGACTAGCGGGAGGGCCCTTTCCAGTGCGTTCTTC.

The chain couples TRBV5-1 to TRBJ2-4, with D perhaps TRBD1 or TRBD2 (5 bases each). The CDR3 loop spans 12 amino acids. The germline CDR1 and CDR2 sequences are SGHRS and YFSETQ. V lost 2 bases and J 7 bases, leaving 7 bases between the germline ends. The CDR3 DNA is TGCGCCAGCAGCTTCCGGGGCAACATTCAGTACTTC. Amino acids: CASSFRGNIQYF. Full variable domain (rest looked up from reference TRBV5-1 and TRBJ2-4): KAGVTQTPRYLIKTRGQQVTLSCSPISGHRSVSWYQQTPGQGLQFLFEYFSETQRNKGNFPGRFSGRQFSNSRSEMNVSTLELGDSALYLCASSFRGNIQYFGAGTRLSVL.

This sequence joins TRBV7-2 and TRBJ1-4; TRBD1 matches at 8 bases. The CDR3 spans 16 residues. V trimming: 2 bases; J trimming: 13 bases; junction bases outside the gene matches: 15. CDR1 and CDR2 (germline): SGHTA, FQGNSA. Here the CDR3 DNA reads TGTGCCAGCAGCTTACCTTTCGGACAGGGAGGGGGCCCACTGTTTTTT. Translating it yields CASSLPFGQGGGPLFF.

This clone was observed a handful of times. This sequence joins TRBV5-1 and TRBJ2-6, with D unclear. In germline, CDR1 is SGHRS, CDR2 YFSETQ. V gave up 4 bases and J gave up 4 bases, with 9 bases separating them. The CDR3 spans 14 residues. The CDR3 sequence: CASSASEGANVLTF. CDR3 DNA sequence: TGCGCCAGCAGCGCCTCTGAGGGGGCCAACGTCCTGACTTTC. Full variable domain (missing parts from reference TRBV5-1 and TRBJ2-6): KAGVTQTPRYLIKTRGQQVTLSCSPISGHRSVSWYQQTPGQGLQFLFEYFSETQRNKGNFPGRFSGRQFSNSRSEMNVSTLELGDSALYLCASSASEGANVLTFGAGSRLTVL.

This chain connects TRBV6-5 to TRBJ2-1; TRBD2 is a possible D gene (6 bases). The V and J ends lost 5 bases and 0 bases respectively, with 11 bases between them. Germline loops: CDR1 MNHEY, CDR2 SVGAGI. The CDR3 spans 15 residues. The CDR3 sequence: CASSGGTPSYNEQFF. CDR3 DNA sequence: TGTGCCAGCAGTGGAGGGACTCCCTCCTACAATGAGCAGTTCTTC.